The subject of this entry is one T cell receptor (beta chain). The antigen is undetermined. Diagnostic criteria defined recently for definite or probable disease were met by the Susac syndrome patients. FACS was used to enrich TEMRA cells, whereas the CD8+ and CD4+ T cells were obtained by negative isolation. The entry originates in a study of CD8 T cells in Susac syndrome. General observations from the study: As the study acknowledged, the number of individuals in its TCR sequencing and HLA analysis was relatively small.

RNA totalling about 0.45 to 1 ug underwent reverse transcription with random hexamers. immunoSEQ multiplex PCR amplified TCR beta CDR3 across 54 Vbeta, 13 Jbeta. From the immunoSEQ multiplex PCR reads, TCRdb called clonotypes with MiXCR, one entry per CDR3 protein. This table has about 94,000 distinct CDR3 sequences, just under 95% appearing once. The germline V gene encodes CDR1 MNHEY and CDR2 SVGAGI. The CDR3 consists of 12 residues. Trimming took off 4 bases at V and 0 bases at J, with 3 bases between the two ends. The genes are TRBV6-5 and TRBJ1-2; D ambiguous. This receptor was obtained from a human donor with Susac syndrome. Sample: CD4+ T cells from PBMCs. CDR3 loop: CASSSSNYGYTF. DNA of the CDR3: TGTGCCAGCAGTTCCTCTAACTATGGCTACACCTTC.